This entry lists 14 T cell receptor beta chains sequenced from one sample in a study of blood T cell repertoires in COVID-19. This table comes from immunoSEQ multiplex PCR, and its TCRdb copy is limited to in-frame clones, with some not included. The sample lists under 45,000 clones; approximately 86% were seen once. Material for sequencing was peripheral blood. These receptors came from a woman at least 80 years old in a cohort sampled during active or convalescent COVID-19.

The CDR3 DNA is TGTGCCAGCAGCTCCCCTGCCAAGATCGGTGGCTACACCTTC. This translates into CASSSPAKIGGYTF. The rearrangement uses TRBV7-2 and TRBJ1-2; D call uncertain. The CDR3 totals 14 residues. Deletions cut 4 bases from V and 7 bases from J, with 16 bases between. Germline CDR1 SGHTA, CDR2 FQGNSA.

This clone has just a few counts. This sequence joins TRBV5-1 and TRBJ1-1; D remains unclear. The CDR3 is made up of 14 amino acids. Trimming shortened V by 0 bases and J by 1 base, and 7 bases separated the two germline ends. Germline V gene sequence: CDR1 SGHRS, CDR2 YFSETQ. The CDR3 DNA reads TGCGCCAGCAGCTTGGACAGACCGAACACTGAAGCTTTCTTT. It is translated as CASSLDRPNTEAFF.

The sample holds a few counts of this clone. The V gene is TRBV4-1, the J gene TRBJ1-5; TRBD1 aligns across 10 bases. After removal of 3 bases from V and 7 bases from J, the junction contained 6 bases not matched to a gene. The germline gives CDR1 MGHRA, CDR2 YSYEKL. The CDR3 loop spans 15 amino acids. CDR3 bases: TGCGCCAGCAGCCAGAGACAGGGGGCTCTACAGCCCCAGCATTTT. Residues: CASSQRQGALQPQHF.

The chain has TRBV6-4 and TRBJ2-3; 12 nucleotides align to TRBD2. Germline CDR1 and CDR2: MRHNA and SNTAGT. V was clipped by 8 bases and J by 5 bases; unmatched bases: 14. The CDR3 is made up of 17 amino acids. The CDR3 loop reads CASDSRASGGAVDTQYF. The CDR3, as DNA: TGTGCCAGCGACTCCCGGGCTAGCGGGGGGGCCGTAGATACGCAGTATTTT.

The J gene is TRBJ2-7, the V gene TRBV5-1, with 7 nucleotides matching TRBD1. There are 15 residues in the CDR3. V lost 4 bases and J lost 1; bases outside the gene matches: 8. Germline V gene lookup returns CDR1 SGHRS and CDR2 YFSETQ. In DNA, the CDR3 is TGCGCCAGCAGCAGTAGACAGGGCGGTTCCTACGAGCAGTACTTC. Amino acid sequence: CASSSRQGGSYEQYF.

The genes are TRBV7-2 and TRBJ1-3; the D gene is possibly TRBD1 (6 bases). V lost 4 bases and J lost 2, with 12 bases in between. CDR3 length: 15 amino acids. Germline lookup yields CDR1 SGHTA and CDR2 FQGNSA. CDR3 bases: TGTGCCAGCAGCTCACAGGGTCCCCCTGGAAACACCATATATTTT. This encodes CASSSQGPPGNTIYF.

V is TRBV6-5 and J is TRBJ2-7; D perhaps matches TRBD1 (6 bases). Trimming removed 6 bases from V and 1 base from J, with 13 bases in between. The CDR3 sequence is 14 residues long. Germline V gene sequence: CDR1 MNHEY, CDR2 SVGAGI. CDR3 sequence: CASSPTTGSYEQYF. Written as DNA, the CDR3 is TGTGCCAGCAGCCCGACCACAGGGTCCTACGAGCAGTACTTC.

CDR3 coding DNA: TGCGCCAGCACCCGGGACACATATCCTAATTCACCCCTCCACTTT. Translated: CASTRDTYPNSPLHF. This rearrangement joins TRBV4-1 to TRBJ1-6; maybe TRBD1 (6 bases). There are 15 residues in the CDR3. V was cut by 7 bases and J by 6 bases, with 16 bases left in between. Germline V gene lookup returns CDR1 MGHRA and CDR2 YSYEKL.

This rearrangement joins TRBV19 to TRBJ2-6; weak D call: TRBD2 (6 bases). The CDR3 spans 18 residues. V was trimmed by 4 bases and J by 0 bases, leaving 16 bases between them. Germline V gives CDR1 LNHDA, CDR2 SQIVND (reference sequence). CDR3 protein: CASSRDSGTFSGANVLTF. CDR3 DNA: TGTGCCAGTAGTAGGGACTCCGGAACGTTCTCTGGGGCCAACGTCCTGACTTTC. The whole variable domain, filled in from reference TRBV19 and TRBJ2-6, reads DGGITQSPKYLFRKEGQNVTLSCEQNLNHDAMYWYRQDPGQGLRLIYYSQIVNDFQKGDIAEGYSVSREKKESFPLTVTSAQKNPTAFYLCASSRDSGTFSGANVLTFGAGSRLTVL.

V gene TRBV5-1 combines with J gene TRBJ2-1; 8 bases are shared with TRBD1. Germline V gene lookup returns CDR1 SGHRS and CDR2 YFSETQ. The CDR3 loop spans 15 amino acids. The V and J ends lost 2 bases and 8 bases, in that order; junction bases with no gene match: 9. The CDR3 DNA sequence: TGCGCCAGCAGCTTAGAGACAGGGGTGGTTGATGAGCAGTTCTTC. Translated, it gives CASSLETGVVDEQFF.

This clone was seen a few times. V gene TRBV5-4 combines with J gene TRBJ1-5, with 7 bases aligning to TRBD1. CDR1 is SGHNT, CDR2 YYREEE, per germline (reference sequence). Trimming took 4 bases from V and 1 from J; bases not matched to a gene: 11. The CDR3 extends over 17 amino acids. CDR3 loop: CASSTETGSRSNQPQHF. As DNA, the CDR3 is TGTGCCAGCAGCACTGAGACAGGGTCGAGGAGCAATCAGCCCCAGCATTTT.

This rearrangement joins TRBV19 to TRBJ1-4; no definite D call. Per germline, CDR1 LNHDA and CDR2 SQIVND (reference sequence). V was shortened by 6 bases and J by 5 bases, with 10 bases between the two germline ends. CDR3 length: 13 residues. CDR3 residues: CASREGGNEKLFF. The CDR3 bases are TGTGCCAGTAGGGAGGGAGGGAATGAAAAACTGTTTTTT.

The genes are TRBV7-9 and TRBJ2-5; 9 bases line up with TRBD1. J lost 5 bases, V lost 5 bases, and 15 bases had no gene match. There are 17 residues in the CDR3. Germline V gives CDR1 SEHNR, CDR2 FQNEAQ (reference sequence). The CDR3 is CASSHGTGSPQRETQYF. The CDR3 DNA is TGTGCCAGCAGCCACGGGACAGGGTCCCCACAACGTGAGACCCAGTACTTC.

This clone is a singleton in its sample. This sequence joins TRBV3-1 (or the pseudogene TRBV3-2) and TRBJ2-1; no clear D. V was cut by 0 bases and J by 6 bases, with 12 bases left in between. In germline, CDR1 is LGHDT, CDR2 YNNKEL (reference sequence). The CDR3 has 15 amino acids. The CDR3 nucleotides are TGTGCCAGCAGCCAAGAGAGGCTTTATGGCAATGAGCAGTTCTTC. This sequence encodes CASSQERLYGNEQFF.